This TCR beta chain was profiled in a study of sequential checkpoint blockade in melanoma. Study overall: Randomization was 1:1 between first-line nivolumab→ipilimumab and ipilimumab→nivolumab. Maintenance nivolumab came after either treatment sequence.

The treatment here: randomized to nivolumab then ipilimumab (arm A) or the reverse (arm B). PBMC sorting kept live CD3+CD8+ cells without CD19 or CD56. The repertoire was sequenced with immunoSEQ multiplex PCR; TCRdb's copy has only in-frame clones and lacks some. Of around 12,000 clones in the sample, roughly 72% were seen once. In germline, CDR1 is LNHDA, CDR2 SQIVND (reference sequence). CDR3 length: 15 residues. V lost 7 bases, J lost 8 bases, and 23 bases lay in between. This chain links TRBV19 with TRBJ1-1; no firm D call. Material: CD8+ T cells sorted from blood (inferred from file names), obtained from a patient given nivolumab and ipilimumab in sequence. The clonotype originates from a human donor with melanoma. DNA of the CDR3: TGTGCCAGTACCGCCCTAAGGAGGACGGACCCAGAAGCTTTCTTT. Translating gives CASTALRRTDPEAFF.